A selection of T cell receptor beta chains follows, all from one sample in a study of shared clonotypes between healthy human individuals. Profiling relied on immunoSEQ multiplex PCR, and the TCRdb table lists in-frame clones only, not all of them. The table lists about 2.5 million clones, about nine tenths of them singletons. Sequenced material: naive CD4+ T cells from PBMCs. The receptors shown here come from a man in his late teens or twenties in good health. Some clones in this sample may be carry-over from other donors' samples. The CDR3 runs from the conserved cysteine through the conserved F or W. A D gene is named only where the DNA matches it firmly. Clone size is given for some rows only: seen once, a few or many times, or a class if the clone is expanded.

cdr3_nt,cdr3_aa,v_call,clone_size,j_call,d_call
TGCGCCAGCAGCCGGGGACAGGGGATGAACACTGAAGCTTTCTTT,CASSRGQGMNTEAFF,TRBV4-1,few,TRBJ1-1,TRBD1
TGTGCCAGCAGTGAAGTCGGGGGCGGCACTGAAGCTTTCTTT,CASSEVGGGTEAFF,TRBV2,.,TRBJ1-1,.
TGTGCCAGCAGTTTCGGGCAGTTCACAGATACGCAGTATTTT,CASSFGQFTDTQYF,TRBV28,.,TRBJ2-3,.
TGTGCCTCACAAGACCCAGGGGAAGAAGATGAGCAGTTCTTC,CASQDPGEEDEQFF,TRBV21-1,.,TRBJ2-1,.
TGTGCCAGTAACCACCGGGGGTCTGACAATGAGCAGTTCTTC,CASNHRGSDNEQFF,TRBV14,.,TRBJ2-1,.
TGTGCCAGCACCCGACAGGGGGCGGGAACTGAAGCTTTCTTT,CASTRQGAGTEAFF,TRBV9,few,TRBJ1-1,TRBD1
TGTGCCAGCAGCTTAACCCCAGGGGGTGGGACCGGGGAGCTGTTTTTT,CASSLTPGGGTGELFF,TRBV7-8,.,TRBJ2-2,TRBD1
TGTGCCAGCTCACCACCGGAGGGACTCATATTGGGCACAGATACGCAGTATTTT,CASSPPEGLILGTDTQYF,TRBV18,.,TRBJ2-3,.
TGTGCCAGCAGTAGAGGACAGGCCTACGAGCAGTACTTC,CASSRGQAYEQYF,TRBV6-5,.,TRBJ2-7,TRBD1
TGTGCCAGCAGCTTATCCAGCGGGGGCTACTACAATGAGCAGTTCTTC,CASSLSSGGYYNEQFF,TRBV7-2,.,TRBJ2-1,TRBD2
TGTGCCAGCAGTCTTATGGGGACAGGTGAAAAACTGTTTTTT,CASSLMGTGEKLFF,TRBV28,.,TRBJ1-4,TRBD1
TGTGCCAGCAGTGAAGGTGGGTGGGCCTACAATGAGCAGTTCTTC,CASSEGGWAYNEQFF,TRBV6-1,once,TRBJ2-1,.
TGTGCCAGCAGCCCAGACCAGAACACAGATACGCAGTATTTT,CASSPDQNTDTQYF,TRBV9,.,TRBJ2-3,.
TGTGCCAGCAGCGTCACACTGGCCTCCTACAATGAGCAGTTCTTC,CASSVTLASYNEQFF,TRBV9,.,TRBJ2-1,.
TGCAGTGCTAGCCCCGCAGATACGCAGTATTTT,CSASPADTQYF,TRBV20-1,.,TRBJ2-3,.
TGCAGCGTTCGGACGCTACTTACCGGGGAGCTGTTTTTT,CSVRTLLTGELFF,TRBV29-1,.,TRBJ2-2,.
TGCGCCAGCAGCGCCGGGACTAGCAGCTACAATGAGCAGTTCTTC,CASSAGTSSYNEQFF,TRBV5-1,.,TRBJ2-1,TRBD2
TGTGCCAGCAGCTTAGGTCAGGGGGAAGGGGCGCAGCCCCAGCATTTT,CASSLGQGEGAQPQHF,TRBV7-6,once,TRBJ1-5,TRBD1
TGTGCCAGCAGCCGCCCCAAGTTTCCGCAGTATTTT,CASSRPKFPQYF,TRBV9,.,TRBJ2-3,.
TGTGCCAGCAGCCTACAAGGGCAGGGGGCTCTCGGCTACACCTTC,CASSLQGQGALGYTF,TRBV6-1,.,TRBJ1-2,TRBD1
TGCGCCAGCAGCCAAGTTCATTCTCGACAGTCCGGTTACGAGCAGTACTTC,CASSQVHSRQSGYEQYF,TRBV4-3,.,TRBJ2-7,.
TGTGCCAGCAGTGTACAACCGGACGCCTACGAGCAGTACTTC,CASSVQPDAYEQYF,TRBV6-6,.,TRBJ2-7,.
TGTGCCAGCAGCTCGGACAGCTCTGGAAACACCATATATTTT,CASSSDSSGNTIYF,TRBV5-4,.,TRBJ1-3,.
TGTGCCAGCAGCGCCCCGGGGAGCGGGAGCTCCTACAATGAGCAGTTCTTC,CASSAPGSGSSYNEQFF,TRBV5-4,.,TRBJ2-1,TRBD2
TGTGCCAGCAGCTTGGCCCCCGAGAACTACGAGCAGTACTTC,CASSLAPENYEQYF,TRBV5-5,.,TRBJ2-7,.
TGCGCCAGCAGTGAGTCGCGGGGAGAGAGCACAGATACGCAGTATTTT,CASSESRGESTDTQYF,TRBV10-1,.,TRBJ2-3,.
TGTGCCAGCAGTCGGAGGGGGGCACGTAACACTGAAGCTTTCTTT,CASSRRGARNTEAFF,TRBV9,.,TRBJ1-1,.
TGTGCTAGTGGTTTGGACAGGGGTGTGTACACTGAAGCTTTCTTT,CASGLDRGVYTEAFF,TRBV12-5,once,TRBJ1-1,TRBD1
TGTGCCTGGAGCTATTCACCCAGCACAGATACGCAGTATTTT,CAWSYSPSTDTQYF,TRBV30,.,TRBJ2-3,.
TGCGCCAGCAGCAGACGAGCTAGCGGGGGCTACCAAGAGACCCAGTACTTC,CASSRRASGGYQETQYF,TRBV5-1,once,TRBJ2-5,TRBD2
TGTGCCAGCGGGACGAACACCGGGGAGCTGTTTTTT,CASGTNTGELFF,TRBV18,.,TRBJ2-2,.
TGTGCCAGCAGCCTTAACAGGGGGCACGTTTACGAGCAGTACTTC,CASSLNRGHVYEQYF,TRBV6-1,.,TRBJ2-7,TRBD1
TGTGCCAGCAGCCCGAGAACAGGGTGGTACGAGCAGTACTTC,CASSPRTGWYEQYF,TRBV9,once,TRBJ2-7,.
TGTGCCAGCGGTTTCAACTCGGACAGGGTCCACGGCTACACCTTC,CASGFNSDRVHGYTF,TRBV28,once,TRBJ1-2,TRBD1
TGTGCCAGCAGTTCCTCGGGTAGGAATCAGCCCCAGCATTTT,CASSSSGRNQPQHF,TRBV28,.,TRBJ1-5,.
TGCGCCAGCAGTGGACCAGGGACCACTGAAGCTTTCTTT,CASSGPGTTEAFF,TRBV10-2,few,TRBJ1-1,.
TGTGCCAGCAGCCCGCTCCCAGGGGGAGGGACCGGGGAGCTGTTTTTT,CASSPLPGGGTGELFF,TRBV4-2,.,TRBJ2-2,.
TGCGCCAGCAGCCCAGGAACAGGAGTCGGCACAGATACGCAGTATTTT,CASSPGTGVGTDTQYF,TRBV5-1,.,TRBJ2-3,.
TGCGCCAGCAGCCTGGGGACGATTAGCTCCTATAATTCACCCCTCCACTTT,CASSLGTISSYNSPLHF,TRBV5-1,.,TRBJ1-6,.
TGTGCCAGCAGCCGCTCGGGGGGGAGTTACGAGCAGTACTTC,CASSRSGGSYEQYF,TRBV14,.,TRBJ2-7,TRBD2
TGTGCCAGCAGCGTAGACGCCCGGGGGTTCGGTGAGTTCTTC,CASSVDARGFGEFF,TRBV9,.,TRBJ2-1,.
TGTGCCAGCAGTTTGACAGGGGGCGCAAACACCGGGGAGCTGTTTTTT,CASSLTGGANTGELFF,TRBV6-5,.,TRBJ2-2,TRBD1
TGTGCCAGCAGCTTAGCAGGGCAGACCGAGCAGTACTTC,CASSLAGQTEQYF,TRBV7-7,.,TRBJ2-7,.
TGTGCCAGCAGAGGGGACGGTTTTTCTCCCCTCCACTTT,CASRGDGFSPLHF,TRBV7-9,.,TRBJ1-6,.
TGTGCCAGCAGTTCCTCCGGACAGGGCGCCCGCCGGGAGCTGTTTTTT,CASSSSGQGARRELFF,TRBV6-6,.,TRBJ2-2,TRBD1
TGTGCCAGTAGTATCCAGGGGGCGCGGGACACTGAAGCTTTCTTT,CASSIQGARDTEAFF,TRBV19,.,TRBJ1-1,TRBD1
TGTGCCAGCAGTTCTGGGACAGCTCGTCAGTACTACGAGCAGTACTTC,CASSSGTARQYYEQYF,TRBV28,.,TRBJ2-7,TRBD1
TGTGCCAGCAGCTTAGCGATGAACACTGAAGCTTTCTTT,CASSLAMNTEAFF,TRBV7-2,few,TRBJ1-1,.
TGCGCCAGCAGCCGCAGACGGGGGTCGGGCGAGCAGTACTTC,CASSRRRGSGEQYF,TRBV4-3,.,TRBJ2-7,.
TGTGCCAGCAGTTTAATAGGGGCTACAGGGGCCAACGTCCTGACTTTC,CASSLIGATGANVLTF,TRBV28,.,TRBJ2-6,.
TGTGCCAGCAGCGTAGAGATGGGGGCCGGGGAGCTGTTTTTT,CASSVEMGAGELFF,TRBV9,.,TRBJ2-2,.
TGTGCCAGCAGCCCTAGGGACAGCGAGGCCGAGTACTTC,CASSPRDSEAEYF,TRBV5-4,.,TRBJ2-5,TRBD1
TGTGCCAGCAGTCAGCGGACAGCTCCTTGGGGGGAGCTGTTTTTT,CASSQRTAPWGELFF,TRBV9,.,TRBJ2-2,.
TGCGCCAGCAGCCCAGTCGTAAGCCACACTGAAGCTTTCTTT,CASSPVVSHTEAFF,TRBV5-1,.,TRBJ1-1,.
TGTGCCAGCAGCGTAGCTACAGTATCGGAGACCCAGTACTTC,CASSVATVSETQYF,TRBV9,.,TRBJ2-5,.